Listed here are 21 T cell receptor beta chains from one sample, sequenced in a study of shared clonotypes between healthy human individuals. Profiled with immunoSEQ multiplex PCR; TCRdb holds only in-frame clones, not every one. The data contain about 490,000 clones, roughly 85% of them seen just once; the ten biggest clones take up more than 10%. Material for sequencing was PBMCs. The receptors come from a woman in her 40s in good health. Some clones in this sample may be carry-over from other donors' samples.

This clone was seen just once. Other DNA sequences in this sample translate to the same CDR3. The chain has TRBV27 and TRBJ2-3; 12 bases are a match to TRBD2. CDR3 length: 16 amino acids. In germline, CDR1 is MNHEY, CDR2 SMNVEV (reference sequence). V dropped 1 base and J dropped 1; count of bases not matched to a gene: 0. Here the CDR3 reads CASSLWTSGGTDTQYF. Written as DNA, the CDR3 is TGTGCCAGCAGTTTATGGACTAGCGGGGGCACAGATACGCAGTATTTT.

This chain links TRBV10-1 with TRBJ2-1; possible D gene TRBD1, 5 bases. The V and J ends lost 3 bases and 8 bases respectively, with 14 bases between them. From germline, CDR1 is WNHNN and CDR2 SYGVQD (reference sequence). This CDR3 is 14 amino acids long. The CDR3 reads CASSDSGRIDEQFF. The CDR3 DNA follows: TGCGCCAGCAGTGATTCAGGGCGAATCGATGAGCAGTTCTTC.

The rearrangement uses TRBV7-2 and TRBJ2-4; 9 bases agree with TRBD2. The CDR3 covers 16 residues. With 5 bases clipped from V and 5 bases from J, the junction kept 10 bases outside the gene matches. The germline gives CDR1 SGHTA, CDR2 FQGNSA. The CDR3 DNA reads TGTGCCAGCAGCCTTGTAGCGGGAGAGTGGGAAAACATTCAGTACTTC. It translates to CASSLVAGEWENIQYF.

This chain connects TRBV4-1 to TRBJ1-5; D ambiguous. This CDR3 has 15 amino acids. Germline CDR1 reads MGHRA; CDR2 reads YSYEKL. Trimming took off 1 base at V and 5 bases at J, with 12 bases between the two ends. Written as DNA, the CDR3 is TGCGCCAGCAGCCAAGTAGCGGGAGGGTATCAGCCCCAGCATTTT. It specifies CASSQVAGGYQPQHF.

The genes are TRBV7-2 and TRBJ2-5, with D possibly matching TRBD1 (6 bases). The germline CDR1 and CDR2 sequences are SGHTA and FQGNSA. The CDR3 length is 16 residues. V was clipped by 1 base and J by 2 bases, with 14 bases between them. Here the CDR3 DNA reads TGTGCCAGCAGCTTAGTGTCAGGGGTACGGCAAGAGACCCAGTACTTC. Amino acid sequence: CASSLVSGVRQETQYF.

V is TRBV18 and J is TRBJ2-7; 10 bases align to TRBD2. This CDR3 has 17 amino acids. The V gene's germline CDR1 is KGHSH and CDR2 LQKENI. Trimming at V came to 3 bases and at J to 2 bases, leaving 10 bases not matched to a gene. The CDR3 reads CASSPWPGTSVPYEQYF. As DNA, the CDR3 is TGTGCCAGCTCACCGTGGCCCGGGACTAGCGTACCCTACGAGCAGTACTTC.

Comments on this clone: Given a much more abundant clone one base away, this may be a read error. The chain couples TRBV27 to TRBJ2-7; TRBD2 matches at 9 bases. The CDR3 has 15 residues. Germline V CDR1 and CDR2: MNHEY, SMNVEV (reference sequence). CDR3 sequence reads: CAGSSKGTSNYEQYF. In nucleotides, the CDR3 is TGTGCCGGCAGTTCCAAAGGGACTAGCAACTACGAGCAGTACTTC.

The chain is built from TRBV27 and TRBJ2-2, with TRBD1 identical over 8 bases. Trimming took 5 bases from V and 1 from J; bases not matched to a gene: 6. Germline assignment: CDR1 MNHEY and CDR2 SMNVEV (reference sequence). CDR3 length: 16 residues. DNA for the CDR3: TGTGCCAGCAGTACTCGGACAGGGCTGAACACCGGGGAGCTGTTTTTT. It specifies CASSTRTGLNTGELFF.

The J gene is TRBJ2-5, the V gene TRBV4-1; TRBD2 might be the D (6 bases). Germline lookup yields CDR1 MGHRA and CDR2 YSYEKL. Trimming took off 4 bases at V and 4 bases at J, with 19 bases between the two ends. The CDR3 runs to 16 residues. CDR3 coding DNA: TGCGCCAGCAGCCTCGCGGTCCATCCAGCGGGAGAGACCCAGTACTTC. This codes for CASSLAVHPAGETQYF.

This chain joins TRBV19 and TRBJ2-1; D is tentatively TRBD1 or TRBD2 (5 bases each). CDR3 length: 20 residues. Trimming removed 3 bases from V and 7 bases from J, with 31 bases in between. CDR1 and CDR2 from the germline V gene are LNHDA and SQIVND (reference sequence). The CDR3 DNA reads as TGTGCCAGTAGTATCCGCGCGTCGAATCCAGGGTCGGGGTGGTCGAATGAGCAGTTCTTC. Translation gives CASSIRASNPGSGWSNEQFF.

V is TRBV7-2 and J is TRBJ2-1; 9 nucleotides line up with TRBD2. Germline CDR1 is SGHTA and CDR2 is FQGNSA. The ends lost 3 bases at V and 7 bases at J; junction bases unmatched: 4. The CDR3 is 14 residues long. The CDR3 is CASSFAGGDNEQFF. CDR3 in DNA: TGTGCCAGCAGCTTTGCGGGAGGGGATAATGAGCAGTTCTTC.

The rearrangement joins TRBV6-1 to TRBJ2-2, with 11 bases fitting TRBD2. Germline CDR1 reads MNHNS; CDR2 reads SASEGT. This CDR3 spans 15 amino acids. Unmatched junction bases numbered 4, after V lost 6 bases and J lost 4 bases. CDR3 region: CASRPLAGGTGELFF. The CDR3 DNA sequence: TGTGCCAGCAGACCCCTAGCGGGAGGCACCGGGGAGCTGTTTTTT.

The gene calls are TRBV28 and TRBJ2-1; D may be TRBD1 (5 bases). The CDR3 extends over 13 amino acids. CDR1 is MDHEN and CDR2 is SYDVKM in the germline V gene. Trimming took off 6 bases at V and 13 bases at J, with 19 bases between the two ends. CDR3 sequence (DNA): TGTGCCAGCAGGGCCCCGACAGCCGCTGGCCAGTTCTTC. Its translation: CASRAPTAAGQFF.

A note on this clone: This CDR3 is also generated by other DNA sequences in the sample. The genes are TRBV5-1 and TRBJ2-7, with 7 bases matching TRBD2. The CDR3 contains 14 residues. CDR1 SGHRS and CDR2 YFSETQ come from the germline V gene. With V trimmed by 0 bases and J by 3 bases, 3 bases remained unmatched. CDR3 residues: CASSLALAGYEQYF. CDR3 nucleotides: TGCGCCAGCAGCTTGGCCTTAGCGGGCTACGAGCAGTACTTC.

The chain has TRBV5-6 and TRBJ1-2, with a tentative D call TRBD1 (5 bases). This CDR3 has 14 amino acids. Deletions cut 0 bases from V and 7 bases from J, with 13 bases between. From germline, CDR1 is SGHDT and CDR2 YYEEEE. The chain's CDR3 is CASSLVGREGGYTF. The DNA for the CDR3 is TGTGCCAGCAGCTTGGTGGGCAGGGAGGGTGGCTACACCTTC.

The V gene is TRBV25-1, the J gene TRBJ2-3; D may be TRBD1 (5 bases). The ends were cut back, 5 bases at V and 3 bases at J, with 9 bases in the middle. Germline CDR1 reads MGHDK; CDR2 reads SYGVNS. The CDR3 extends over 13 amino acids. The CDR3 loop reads CASSLGVTDTQYF. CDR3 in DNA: TGTGCCAGCAGTTTAGGGGTAACAGATACGCAGTATTTT. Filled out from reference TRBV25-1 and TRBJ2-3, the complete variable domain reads EADIYQTPRYLVIGTGKKITLECSQTMGHDKMYWYQQDPGMELHLIHYSYGVNSTEKGDLSSESTVSRIRTEHFPLTLESARPSHTSQYLCASSLGVTDTQYFGPGTRLTVL.

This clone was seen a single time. This CDR3 reads CASSSPGLNTEAFF. CDR3 DNA: TGTGCCAGCAGTTCTCCAGGTTTGAACACTGAAGCTTTCTTT. The chain links TRBV28 to TRBJ1-1; no firm D call. The CDR3 sequence is 14 residues long. Trimming took off 4 bases at V and 0 bases at J, with 9 bases between the two ends. Germline CDR1 reads MDHEN; CDR2 reads SYDVKM.

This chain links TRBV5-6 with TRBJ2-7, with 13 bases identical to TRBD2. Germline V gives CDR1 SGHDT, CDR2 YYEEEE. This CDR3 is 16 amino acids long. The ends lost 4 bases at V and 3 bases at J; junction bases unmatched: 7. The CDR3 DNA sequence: TGTGCCAGCAGCCGCCGGGGACTAGCGGGAATCTACGAGCAGTACTTC. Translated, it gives CASSRRGLAGIYEQYF. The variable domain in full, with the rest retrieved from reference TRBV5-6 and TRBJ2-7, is DAGVTQSPTHLIKTRGQQVTLRCSPKSGHDTVSWYQQALGQGPQFIFQYYEEEERQRGNFPDRFSGHQFPNYSSELNVNALLLGDSALYLCASSRRGLAGIYEQYFGPGTRLTVT.

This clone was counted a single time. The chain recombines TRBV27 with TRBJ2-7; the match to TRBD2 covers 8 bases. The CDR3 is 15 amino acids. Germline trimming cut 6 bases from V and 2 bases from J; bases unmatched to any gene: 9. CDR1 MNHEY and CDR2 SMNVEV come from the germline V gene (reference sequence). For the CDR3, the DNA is TGTGCCAGCAGGACAGGACTAGCAGTTCCCTACGAGCAGTACTTC. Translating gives CASRTGLAVPYEQYF.

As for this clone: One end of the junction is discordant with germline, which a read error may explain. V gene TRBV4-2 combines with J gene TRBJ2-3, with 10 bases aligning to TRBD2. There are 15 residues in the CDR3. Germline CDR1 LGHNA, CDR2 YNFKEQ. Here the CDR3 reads CASSASSGSKDTQYF. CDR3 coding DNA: TGTGCCAGCAGCGCCTCTAGCGGGAGCAAAGATACGCAGTATTTT.

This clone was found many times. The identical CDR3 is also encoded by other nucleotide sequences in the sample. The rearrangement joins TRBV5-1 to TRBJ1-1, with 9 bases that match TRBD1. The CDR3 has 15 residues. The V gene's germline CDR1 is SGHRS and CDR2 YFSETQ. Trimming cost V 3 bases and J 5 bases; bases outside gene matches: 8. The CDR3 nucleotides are TGCGCCAGCAGCTACTCCCGGACAGGGGCTACTGAAGCTTTCTTT. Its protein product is CASSYSRTGATEAFF.